This entry lists 22 T cell receptor beta chains sequenced from one sample in a study of response to subunit inactivated influenza vaccine. TCRdb reprocessed the RT-PCR reads via MiXCR and lists one record per CDR3 protein. The sample lists a few hundred thousand distinct CDR3 sequences; 21% were seen once. The sequences come from PBMCs from blood, collected around 22 months after vaccination. These receptors were taken from a man between 50 and 75 years old who received an inactivated influenza vaccine.

This clonotype came up a few times. The rearrangement links TRBV7-2 to TRBJ2-1, with a weak D call TRBD2 (5 bases). Germline CDR1 reads SGHTA; CDR2 reads FQGNSA. V lost 5 bases and J 10 bases, leaving 12 bases between the germline ends. The CDR3 spans 12 residues. The CDR3 sequence: CASSIPRGEQFF. DNA of the CDR3: TGTGCCAGCAGCATCCCTAGAGGGGAGCAGTTCTTC.

This clonotype occurred many times. The chain employs TRBV18 and TRBJ1-1, with D possibly being TRBD1 (5 bases). The CDR3 spans 14 residues. CDR1 KGHSH and CDR2 LQKENI come from the germline V gene. The V end was cut by 8 bases, the J end by 0 bases, with 13 bases between. Written as DNA, the CDR3 is TGTGCCAGCAGCCCCCAGGGAATGAACACTGAAGCTTTCTTT. Translation: CASSPQGMNTEAFF.

The CDR3 region is CASSALGGSGNTIYF. The CDR3 nucleotides read TGTGCCAGCAGCGCCCTTGGCGGATCTGGAAACACCATATATTTT. The chain recombines TRBV7-9 with TRBJ1-3, with D uncertain. The germline CDR1 and CDR2 sequences are SEHNR and FQNEAQ (reference sequence). The CDR3 loop spans 15 amino acids. V was cut by 5 bases and J by 1 base, with 12 bases left in between.

This clonotype was detected a few times. J is TRBJ1-2 and V is TRBV4-1; 9 bases map to TRBD1. V was pared by 3 bases and J by 5 bases, with 4 bases of the junction left unmatched. The CDR3 totals 14 residues. Germline V gene data show CDR1 as MGHRA and CDR2 as YSYEKL. Here the CDR3 DNA reads TGCGCCAGCAGCCAGGCGACAGGGGGTTATGGCTACACCTTC. Translated, it gives CASSQATGGYGYTF.

The rearrangement joins TRBV6-1 to TRBJ2-5; 8 nucleotides match TRBD2. The CDR3 loop spans 14 amino acids. V shed 6 bases and J 5 bases; nucleotides not matched to a gene: 8. Germline-derived CDR1 and CDR2 are MNHNS and SASEGT. CDR3 amino acids: CASSHMPGGETQYF. In DNA, the CDR3 is TGTGCCAGCAGCCACATGCCGGGGGGGGAGACCCAGTACTTC.

The chain couples TRBV29-1 to TRBJ2-1; TRBD2 agrees at 11 bases. Germline V gives CDR1 SQVTM, CDR2 ANQGSEA. Unmatched junction bases numbered 5, after V lost 2 bases and J lost 5 bases. CDR3 length: 15 amino acids. As DNA, the CDR3 is TGCAGCGTTGAATCCCCTAGCGGGGGGAACAATGAGCAGTTCTTC. Translation: CSVESPSGGNNEQFF.

This clonotype showed up many times. This sequence joins TRBV20-1 and TRBJ1-6, with TRBD1 matching over 9 bases. Germline V gene data show CDR1 as DFQATT and CDR2 as SNEGSKA (reference sequence). After removal of 6 bases from V and 2 bases from J, the junction contained 5 bases not matched to a gene. The CDR3 consists of 15 residues. For the CDR3, the DNA is TGCAGTGCGACAGGGGGGGGAGCCTATAATTCACCCCTCCACTTT. Translated, it gives CSATGGGAYNSPLHF.

CDR3 protein: CASSQSAARGPNTEAFF. For the CDR3, the DNA is TGCGCCAGCAGCCAATCCGCGGCAAGAGGGCCGAACACTGAAGCTTTCTTT. This chain joins TRBV4-1 and TRBJ1-1; D gene uncertain. Per the germline V gene, CDR1 is MGHRA and CDR2 is YSYEKL. The CDR3 totals 17 residues. Trimming took off 2 bases at V and 1 base at J, with 17 bases between the two ends.

This chain joins TRBV7-2 and TRBJ1-1, with 7 nucleotides matching TRBD1. The V segment lost 6 bases and the J segment 2 bases; nucleotides outside the gene matches: 6. This CDR3 is built from 14 residues. Germline V gene sequence: CDR1 SGHTA, CDR2 FQGNSA. The CDR3 DNA is TGTGCCAGCAGGGTTGGACAGGCCAACACTGAAGCTTTCTTT. Translating gives CASRVGQANTEAFF.

In this sample, this clonotype turned up a few times. The V and J genes are TRBV25-1 and TRBJ2-7, with no clear D. From germline, CDR1 is MGHDK and CDR2 SYGVNS. The V end was cut by 0 bases, the J end by 0 bases, with 6 bases between. The CDR3 is 14 residues long. CDR3 region: CASSEYRSSYEQYF. The DNA of the CDR3 is TGTGCCAGCAGTGAATATAGGAGCTCCTACGAGCAGTACTTC.

This clonotype was counted a few times. The gene calls are TRBV7-8 and TRBJ2-5; D is ambiguous. In germline, CDR1 is SGHVS, CDR2 FQNEAQ. This CDR3 is 14 amino acids long. The V gene lost 1 base and the J gene lost 4 bases, with 10 bases spanning the gap. The chain's CDR3 is CASSLVAQAETQYF. Here the CDR3 DNA reads TGTGCCAGCAGCTTAGTGGCCCAGGCAGAGACCCAGTACTTC.

The chain is built from TRBV10-3 and TRBJ2-1, with 12 bases aligning to TRBD2. V trimming: 2 bases; J trimming: 15 bases; junction bases outside the gene matches: 8. Looked up from germline, CDR1 is ENHRY and CDR2 is SYGVKD. The CDR3 has 14 residues. CDR3 amino acids: CAISEGASGRVLFF. CDR3 DNA: TGTGCCATCAGTGAGGGGGCTAGCGGGAGGGTGCTGTTCTTC.

The rearrangement uses TRBV5-1 and TRBJ2-1, with TRBD1 matching over 7 bases. Germline V gives CDR1 SGHRS, CDR2 YFSETQ. This CDR3 has 15 amino acids. V dropped 4 bases and J dropped 0; count of bases not matched to a gene: 4. CDR3 protein: CASSLTGTSYNEQFF. CDR3 nucleotides: TGCGCCAGCAGCCTGACAGGGACCTCCTACAATGAGCAGTTCTTC. The full variable domain, completed using reference TRBV5-1 and TRBJ2-1, is KAGVTQTPRYLIKTRGQQVTLSCSPISGHRSVSWYQQTPGQGLQFLFEYFSETQRNKGNFPGRFSGRQFSNSRSEMNVSTLELGDSALYLCASSLTGTSYNEQFFGPGTRLTVL.

This chain joins TRBV28 and TRBJ2-4; 7 bases fit TRBD1. This CDR3 comprises 13 residues. Germline loops: CDR1 MDHEN, CDR2 SYDVKM. V was clipped by 10 bases and J by 3 bases; unmatched bases: 6. This CDR3 reads CATKGADKNIQYF. The CDR3, as DNA: TGTGCCACCAAGGGGGCCGACAAAAACATTCAGTACTTC.

This clonotype was detected ten times or more. The genes are TRBV20-1 and TRBJ1-1; D is possibly TRBD1 (5 bases). The CDR3 totals 15 residues. V was pared by 6 bases and J by 10 bases, with 27 bases between. CDR1 and CDR2 (germline): DFQATT, SNEGSKA (reference sequence). CDR3: CSARRSQGVSDRAFF. The CDR3 nucleotides are TGCAGTGCACGGAGGAGTCAGGGAGTATCCGACAGAGCTTTCTTT.

The chain joins TRBV4-2 to TRBJ2-7; TRBD1 matches 9 bases. Germline lookup yields CDR1 LGHNA and CDR2 YNFKEQ. This CDR3 has 16 residues. V was clipped by 0 bases and J by 5 bases; unmatched bases: 8. CDR3 region: CASSQDPGQGYHEQYF. In DNA, the CDR3 is TGTGCCAGCAGCCAAGATCCGGGACAGGGTTATCACGAGCAGTACTTC.

The chain recombines TRBV11-2 with TRBJ2-7; D is ambiguous. Germline V gives CDR1 SGHAT, CDR2 FQNNGV. The CDR3 runs to 13 residues. V lost 1 base and J 5 bases, leaving 9 bases between the germline ends. The CDR3 region has the DNA TGTGCCAGCAGCTTAGGTGGGCTGGACGAGCAGTACTTC. Its translation: CASSLGGLDEQYF.

This rearrangement joins TRBV7-8 to TRBJ2-4; no firm D call. Trimming took off 6 bases at V and 6 bases at J, with 18 bases between the two ends. The CDR3 spans 15 residues. Germline assignment: CDR1 SGHVS and CDR2 FQNEAQ. The CDR3 protein is CASSIYPGVGNIQYF. The CDR3 coding sequence is TGTGCCAGCAGTATTTATCCCGGAGTCGGAAACATTCAGTACTTC. Drawing the rest from reference TRBV7-8 and TRBJ2-4, the complete variable domain is GAGVSQSPRYKVAKRGQDVALRCDPISGHVSLFWYQQALGQGPEFLTYFQNEAQLDKSGLPSDRFFAERPEGSVSTLKIQRTQQEDSAVYLCASSIYPGVGNIQYFGAGTRLSVL.

V is TRBV20-1 and J is TRBJ2-5; 8 positions agree with TRBD2. In germline, CDR1 is DFQATT, CDR2 SNEGSKA (reference sequence). The CDR3 is made up of 16 amino acids. J gave up 1 base and V 5 bases, and 12 bases lay outside the gene matches. As DNA, the CDR3 is TGCAGTGCTGGGTCCTCATTAGCGGGGATCCAAGAGACCCAGTACTTC. Its translation is CSAGSSLAGIQETQYF.

This clonotype was observed a few times. V gene TRBV6-6 combines with J gene TRBJ2-7, with a tentative D call TRBD2 (5 bases). The CDR3 is made up of 13 amino acids. Trimming stripped 10 bases from V and 3 bases from J, with 16 bases between. Germline CDR1 reads MNHNY; CDR2 reads SVGAGI (reference sequence). As DNA, the CDR3 is TGTGCCACCTCAGCGGTGACGATCTACGAGCAGTACTTC. Its translation: CATSAVTIYEQYF.

This clonotype was counted only a few times. The chain is built from TRBV6-1 and TRBJ1-6, with 8 bases that match TRBD1. The CDR3 extends over 17 amino acids. The V and J ends lost 6 bases and 4 bases, in that order; junction bases with no gene match: 11. Germline V CDR1 and CDR2: MNHNS, SASEGT. CDR3 protein: CASRPIPGTGYNSPLHF. The CDR3 bases are TGTGCCAGCAGACCGATTCCCGGGACAGGTTATAATTCACCCCTCCACTTT.

V usage is TRBV7-2 and J usage is TRBJ1-6, with 7 bases aligning to TRBD1. V lost 5 bases, J lost 0 bases, and 4 bases stayed unmatched. The CDR3 is 16 residues long. Per germline, CDR1 SGHTA and CDR2 FQGNSA. CDR3 region: CASSPRDSSYNSPLHF. The CDR3 coding sequence is TGTGCCAGCAGCCCTCGGGACAGCTCCTATAATTCACCCCTCCACTTT.